The clone carrying this T cell receptor (beta chain) was observed at least ten times. Its antigen is still unknown. Trimming shortened V by 8 bases and J by 5 bases, and 13 bases separated the two germline ends. The CDR3 is 12 residues long. CDR1 MNHEY and CDR2 SVGEGT come from the germline V gene. The data belong to a study of response to subunit inactivated influenza vaccine. Study results and caveats: The study's authors posited that every seasonal influenza vaccination enlists few new T cells.

TCRdb called the RT-PCR reads again in MiXCR, with one record for every CDR3 protein. This table holds more than 450,000 distinct CDR3 sequences, 12% found once. The starting material was PBMCs from blood, obtained on the day of vaccination. The clonotype comes from a man aged 50 to 60 who received an inactivated influenza vaccine. The chain employs TRBV6-2 or TRBV6-3 and TRBJ2-7, with D uncertain. CDR3 in DNA: TGTGCCAGCCGATCACTCGGTGACGAGCAGTACTTC. Protein sequence: CASRSLGDEQYF.